This T cell receptor beta chain was found in a study of shared clonotypes between healthy human individuals. Study-level information: Each donor's CD4 naive and CD4 memory cells filled three plates apiece, CD8 naive two, and CD8 memory one.

Points on this clone: Its antigen remains unidentified.

Whole-study results and caveats: Genetic and exposure-history diversity was limited by the few donors.

In the authors' workflow: Owing to the provision of junction-only sequences devoid of quality scores by immunoSEQ, filtering differed. The repertoire was sequenced with immunoSEQ multiplex PCR; TCRdb's copy has only in-frame clones and lacks some. That table is the source of V, J and clone size, and D and trimming were worked out from the DNA. This sample has around 2.5 million clones; over 85% occur once, and the top ten carry about 0.34%. V lost 6 bases, J lost 3 bases, and 15 bases lay in between. Germline V gene lookup returns CDR1 MNHNY and CDR2 SVGAGI (reference sequence). The CDR3 runs to 14 residues.

The sample consisted of naive CD4+ T cells from PBMCs. Subset reported: CD45RA+ positively selected. The sequence was collected from a man between 18 and 29 years old in good health. Some clones in this sample may be carry-over from other donors' samples. V and J are TRBV6-6 and TRBJ2-7, with a weak D call TRBD2 (6 bases). The DNA of the CDR3 is TGTGCCAGCAGATCGGGACTGAGGATCTACGAGCAGTACTTC. It is translated as CASRSGLRIYEQYF.